One and the same sample provided the 21 T cell receptor beta chains below, sequenced in a study of regulatory T cells in long-lasting Graves disease. For TCR beta, libraries came from iRepertoire HTBI primers and Arm-PCR of CDR3 regions. TCRdb recomputed calls from the multiplex PCR reads with MiXCR, one row per CDR3 protein. The table shows 400,000 to 500,000 distinct CDR3 sequences, with 11% to 15% occurring only once. Time point noted: newly diagnosed GD, antithyroid drugs for less than 3 months. Isolated PBMC RNA provided the starting material for the TCR library. These sequences were also reported in another study, on T cells in Graves' hyperthyroidism and ophthalmopathy.

Sample: peripheral blood mononuclear cells (PBMCs), taken at new diagnosis, from a patient treated with antithyroid drugs. Source of these receptors: a woman aged 50 to 60 with Graves disease.

This clonotype has ten or more counts. CDR3 nucleotide sequence: TGTGCCAGCAGCACAGGGTTGTGGACTGAAGCTTTCTTT. It codes for CASSTGLWTEAFF. The V gene is TRBV14, the J gene TRBJ1-1; TRBD1 is a possible D gene (6 bases). The CDR3 contains 13 residues. CDR1 is SGHDN and CDR2 is FVKESK in the germline V gene. The ends were cut back, 5 bases at V and 5 bases at J, with 12 bases in the middle. The whole variable domain, remainder taken from reference TRBV14 and TRBJ1-1, is EAGVTQFPSHSVIEKGQTVTLRCDPISGHDNLYWYRRVMGKEIKFLLHFVKESKQDESGMPNNRFLAERTGGTYSTLKVQPAELEDSGVYFCASSTGLWTEAFFGQGTRLTVV.

This clonotype was counted ten times or more. The chain has TRBV11-2 and TRBJ2-7; D assignment may be TRBD1 or TRBD2 (5 bases each). This CDR3 is 16 amino acids long. Germline CDR1 and CDR2: SGHAT and FQNNGV. Trimming cost V 1 base and J 4 bases, with 17 bases left between them. Written as DNA, the CDR3 is TGTGCCAGCAGCTTAGTCGGGGCAGGGCGATCGTACGAGCAGTACTTC. This gives the protein CASSLVGAGRSYEQYF. The whole variable domain, remainder taken from reference TRBV11-2 and TRBJ2-7, is EAGVAQSPRYKIIEKRQSVAFWCNPISGHATLYWYQQILGQGPKLLIQFQNNGVVDDSQLPKDRFSAERLKGVDSTLKIQPAKLEDSAVYLCASSLVGAGRSYEQYFGPGTRLTVT.

In this sample, this clonotype turned up many times. The chain joins TRBV7-9 to TRBJ2-7, with 8 nucleotides matching TRBD2. After removal of 4 bases from V and 4 bases from J, the junction contained 6 bases not matched to a gene. The length of the CDR3 is 14 residues. Germline V gene lookup returns CDR1 SEHNR and CDR2 FQNEAQ (reference sequence). The chain's CDR3 is CASSSPGLGYEQYF. The CDR3 DNA follows: TGTGCCAGCAGCTCCCCGGGACTAGGGTACGAGCAGTACTTC.

The genes are TRBV5-1 and TRBJ2-1, with 14 bases fitting TRBD2. The CDR3 spans 18 residues. The V gene's germline CDR1 is SGHRS and CDR2 YFSETQ. V was clipped by 4 bases and J by 6 bases; unmatched bases: 12. The CDR3 sequence is CASSRGLAGVNRGNEQFF. The CDR3 nucleotides are TGCGCCAGCAGCCGGGGACTAGCGGGGGTAAATAGGGGCAATGAGCAGTTCTTC.

This clonotype was seen many times. The chain couples TRBV6-9 to TRBJ1-1; D unclear. V lost 2 bases and J lost 2, with 9 bases in between. Germline CDR1 MNHGY, CDR2 SVAAGI. The CDR3 loop spans 14 amino acids. The DNA for the CDR3 is TGTGCCAGCAGTTATAGGCAGACCAACACTGAAGCTTTCTTT. Its protein product is CASSYRQTNTEAFF.

This clonotype was seen many times. The rearrangement uses TRBV27 and TRBJ2-1; 13 bases align to TRBD2. The CDR3 has 15 residues. J gave up 10 bases and V 6 bases, and 9 bases lay outside the gene matches. Germline-derived CDR1 and CDR2 are MNHEY and SMNVEV (reference sequence). CDR3 sequence: CASSLGTSGTTEQFF. CDR3 in DNA: TGTGCCAGCAGCCTCGGGACTAGCGGGACGACCGAGCAGTTCTTC.

This clonotype was detected ten times or more. This chain links TRBV20-1 with TRBJ2-5; 14 bases match TRBD2. The CDR3 runs 14 residues. The germline V gene has CDR1 DFQATT and CDR2 SNEGSKA (reference sequence). V lost 5 bases, J lost 4 bases, and 3 bases stayed unmatched. The DNA of the CDR3 is TGCAGTGCTGGGACTAGCGGGAGCAGAGAGACCCAGTACTTC. Translation: CSAGTSGSRETQYF.

This clonotype was detected many times. The chain uses TRBV5-8 and TRBJ2-3, with TRBD2 identical over 8 bases. Unmatched junction bases numbered 3, after V lost 5 bases and J lost 4 bases. The germline gives CDR1 SGHTS, CDR2 YDEGEE. The CDR3 is 13 residues long. CDR3 in amino acids: CASRPAGADTQYF. CDR3 in DNA: TGTGCCAGCAGACCAGCGGGAGCAGATACGCAGTATTTT.

This clonotype was observed at least ten times. The gene calls are TRBV9 and TRBJ1-1, with a weak D call TRBD1 (5 bases). The ends were cut back, 1 base at V and 6 bases at J, with 13 bases in the middle. This CDR3 has 14 amino acids. Germline CDR1 and CDR2: SGDLS and YYNGEE. CDR3 nucleotide sequence: TGTGCCAGCAGCGTAAGCCCCTGGGACGCTGAAGCTTTCTTT. Translated: CASSVSPWDAEAFF.

This clonotype was seen many times. The chain combines TRBV12-3 or TRBV12-4 with TRBJ2-3; a possible D gene is TRBD2 (5 bases). The V and J ends lost 2 bases and 1 base respectively, with 13 bases between them. The CDR3 spans 16 residues. The CDR3 loop reads CASSLSLALGTDTQYF. Here the CDR3 DNA reads TGTGCCAGCAGTTTATCCCTAGCTTTAGGCACAGATACGCAGTATTTT.

This clonotype showed up just a few times. The gene calls are TRBV10-2 and TRBJ2-7; 9 positions match TRBD2. With 7 bases clipped from V and 5 bases from J, the junction kept 6 bases outside the gene matches. CDR1 is WSHSY, CDR2 SAAADI, per germline. There are 13 residues in the CDR3. The CDR3 DNA reads as TGCGCCAGCATGCGTAGCGGGAGCAACGAGCAGTACTTC. This sequence encodes CASMRSGSNEQYF.

This clonotype came up a few times. Germline is not matched at one junction end, which may reflect a read error. This chain joins TRBV6-5 and TRBJ2-6, with D perhaps matching TRBD1 (5 bases). The CDR3 length is 15 residues. CDR1 is MNHEY and CDR2 is SVGAGI in the germline V gene. The CDR3 DNA follows: TGTGCCAGCAGTTATGGTAACGCTGGGGCCAGCGTCCTGACTTTC. Its translation is CASSYGNAGASVLTF.

Ten or more counts support this clonotype. The chain carries TRBV11-2 and TRBJ2-5; D remains ambiguous. The CDR3 sequence is 12 residues long. In germline, CDR1 is SGHAT, CDR2 FQNNGV. V gave up 3 bases and J gave up 5 bases, with 7 bases separating them. CDR3 in amino acids: CASSFAMETQYF. CDR3 in DNA: TGTGCCAGCAGCTTCGCGATGGAGACCCAGTACTTC.

The CDR3 region has the DNA TGTGCCACACGGAAGTGGGGTAACTATGGCTACACCTTC. Amino acids: CATRKWGNYGYTF. This chain uses TRBV19 with TRBJ1-2; D is ambiguous. V was trimmed by 10 bases and J by 1 base, leaving 13 bases between them. The CDR3 covers 13 residues. Germline CDR1 is LNHDA and CDR2 is SQIVND (reference sequence).

The sample holds many counts of this clonotype. The chain employs TRBV2 and TRBJ1-2, with 9 bases matching TRBD1. Germline V lookup: CDR1 SNHLY, CDR2 FYNNEI. The V segment lost 6 bases and the J segment 7 bases; nucleotides outside the gene matches: 9. There are 14 residues in the CDR3. CDR3 nucleotides: TGTGCCAGCAGGAAGGGACAGGGAGTGTCTGGCTACACCTTC. This encodes CASRKGQGVSGYTF.

The chain is built from TRBV12-3 or TRBV12-4 and TRBJ2-7, with D uncertain. The ends were cut back, 6 bases at V and 12 bases at J, with 18 bases in the middle. There are 12 residues in the CDR3. The CDR3 loop reads CASSPLIFRRYF. CDR3 DNA sequence: TGTGCCAGCAGCCCATTAATATTTCGACGGTACTTC.

The chain has TRBV10-1 and TRBJ2-1; no reliable D call. Germline CDR1 reads WNHNN; CDR2 reads SYGVQD (reference sequence). With 3 bases removed from V and 2 bases from J, the gap between germline ends came to 5 bases. The CDR3 consists of 13 residues. CDR3 loop: CASSEGPYNEQFF. CDR3 sequence (DNA): TGCGCCAGCAGTGAAGGACCCTACAATGAGCAGTTCTTC.

The table lists this clonotype with a few counts. This chain uses TRBV12-3 or TRBV12-4 with TRBJ2-5; 7 bases are shared with TRBD1. This CDR3 has 16 residues. Trimming cost V 6 bases and J 5 bases; bases outside gene matches: 15. DNA of the CDR3: TGTGCCAGCAGGAACCGGGACAGCGCCTTCCCGGAGACCCAGTACTTC. Its translation: CASRNRDSAFPETQYF.

The chain has TRBV7-9 and TRBJ1-4; TRBD1 aligns across 7 bases. J was trimmed by 7 bases and V by 7 bases; bases with no gene match: 9. The CDR3 length is 14 residues. Germline CDR1 SEHNR, CDR2 FQNEAQ (reference sequence). The CDR3 loop is CASNSGQLGEKLFF. In nucleotides, the CDR3 is TGTGCCAGCAACTCGGGACAGCTAGGTGAAAAACTGTTTTTT.

This clonotype has a count of ten or more. The chain employs TRBV7-9 and TRBJ1-4; the D gene is possibly TRBD1 (5 bases). Germline CDR1 reads SEHNR; CDR2 reads FQNEAQ (reference sequence). Trimming removed 5 bases at V and 6 bases at J, with 19 bases between. The CDR3 sequence is 16 residues long. The CDR3 DNA is TGTGCCAGCAGCATAGAACGGGGGTCGGTTTATGAAAAACTGTTTTTT. Translated, it gives CASSIERGSVYEKLFF.

This clonotype occurred many times. The chain combines TRBV28 with TRBJ2-1; no definite D call. This CDR3 contains 11 residues. V dropped 4 bases and J dropped 6 bases, with 4 bases sitting between them. CDR1 MDHEN and CDR2 SYDVKM come from the germline V gene. CDR3 sequence reads: CASSSANEQFF. The DNA for the CDR3 is TGTGCCAGCAGTTCGGCCAATGAGCAGTTCTTC.